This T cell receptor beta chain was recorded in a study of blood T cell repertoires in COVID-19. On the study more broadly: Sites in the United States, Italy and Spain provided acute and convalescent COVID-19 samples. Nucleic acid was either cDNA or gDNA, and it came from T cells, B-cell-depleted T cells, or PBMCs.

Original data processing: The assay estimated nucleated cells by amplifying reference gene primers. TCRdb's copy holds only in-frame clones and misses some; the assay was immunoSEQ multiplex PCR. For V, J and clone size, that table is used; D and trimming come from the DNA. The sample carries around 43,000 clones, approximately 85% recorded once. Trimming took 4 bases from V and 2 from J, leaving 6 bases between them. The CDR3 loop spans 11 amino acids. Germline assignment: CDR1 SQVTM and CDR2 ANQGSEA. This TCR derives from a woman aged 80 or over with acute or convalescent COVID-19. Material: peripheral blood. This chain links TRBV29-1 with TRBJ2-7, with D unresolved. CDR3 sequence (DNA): TGCAGCGTTGTGTACACCTACGAGCAGTACTTC. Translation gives CSVVYTYEQYF.